Each of the 10 T cell receptor beta chains below was sequenced from the same sample in a study of T cell changes during pregnancy in multiple sclerosis. Clones were sequenced by immunoSEQ multiplex PCR, and TCRdb holds only the in-frame ones, with some missing. Of roughly 30,000 clones listed, 90% to 95% are singletons. The source material was CD4+ T cells from peripheral blood mononuclear cells, sampled in the second trimester of pregnancy. The receptors here all came from a female donor with multiple sclerosis, enrolled in a pregnancy study.

The chain employs TRBV5-1 and TRBJ2-7; 7 bases align to TRBD1. Germline CDR1 reads SGHRS; CDR2 reads YFSETQ. The CDR3 loop spans 14 amino acids. V shed 1 base, J shed 3 bases, and the junction held 4 bases outside the gene matches. As DNA, the CDR3 is TGCGCCAGCAGCTTGTCTCCAGGGGGCTACGAGCAGTACTTC. Its protein is CASSLSPGGYEQYF.

This clone was seen only a few times. This chain connects TRBV7-8 to TRBJ2-7, with a tentative D call TRBD2 (6 bases). Trimming shortened V by 5 bases and J by 1 base, and 9 bases separated the two germline ends. Per the germline V gene, CDR1 is SGHVS and CDR2 is FQNEAQ. The CDR3 length is 13 residues. The CDR3 DNA reads as TGTGCCAGCAGCCGGGGGTTATCCTACGAGCAGTACTTC. Amino acids: CASSRGLSYEQYF.

This clone was seen a handful of times. The CDR3 DNA reads TGTGCCAGCAGCTTAAAGGGGGACAGTAGTAGAAATCAGCCCCAGCATTTT. This gives the protein CASSLKGDSSRNQPQHF. This sequence joins TRBV7-8 and TRBJ1-5, with 7 bases fitting TRBD1. The germline gives CDR1 SGHVS, CDR2 FQNEAQ. V was pared by 2 bases and J by 4 bases, with 11 bases of the junction left unmatched. The CDR3 extends over 17 amino acids.

The chain joins TRBV2 to TRBJ1-4; no firm D call. The V gene lost 6 bases and the J gene lost 8 bases, with 13 bases spanning the gap. The CDR3 consists of 13 residues. Germline assignment: CDR1 SNHLY and CDR2 FYNNEI. The CDR3 here is CASRPERLEKLFF. The CDR3 DNA reads as TGTGCCAGCAGACCCGAGCGCCTGGAAAAACTGTTTTTT.

CDR3 amino acids: CASRAGGAGYNEQFF. CDR3 bases: TGTGCCAGCAGGGCAGGGGGCGCTGGTTACAATGAGCAGTTCTTC. The J gene is TRBJ2-1, the V gene TRBV6-1, with 8 nucleotides matching TRBD1. The V and J ends lost 6 bases and 4 bases, in that order; junction bases with no gene match: 8. In germline, CDR1 is MNHNS, CDR2 SASEGT. This CDR3 has 15 amino acids.

This chain uses TRBV7-9 with TRBJ2-7; TRBD1 matches at 12 bases. Germline V lookup: CDR1 SEHNR, CDR2 FQNEAQ (reference sequence). This CDR3 contains 15 residues. Trimming at V came to 1 base and at J to 5 bases, leaving 3 bases not matched to a gene. CDR3 sequence: CASSLVGQGAHEQYF. For the CDR3, the DNA is TGTGCCAGCAGCTTAGTGGGACAGGGGGCCCACGAGCAGTACTTC.

This sequence joins TRBV18 and TRBJ2-1, with no clear D. Germline CDR1 and CDR2: KGHSH and LQKENI. This CDR3 is 13 amino acids long. Trimming removed 5 bases from V and 4 bases from J, with 9 bases in between. CDR3 amino acids: CASSNGVYNEQFF. The CDR3 bases are TGTGCCAGCTCAAATGGAGTGTACAATGAGCAGTTCTTC.

The V and J genes are TRBV30 and TRBJ1-4; 10 bases match TRBD1. Germline V gene data show CDR1 as GTSNPN and CDR2 as SVGIG (reference sequence). V shed 1 base and J 9 bases; nucleotides not matched to a gene: 8. CDR3 length: 15 amino acids. CDR3 in DNA: TGTGCCTGGAGTGCAGTGGGACAGGGGAAGAAAAAACTGTTTTTT. It is translated as CAWSAVGQGKKKLFF.

J is TRBJ2-5 and V is TRBV7-3; TRBD2 might be the D (5 bases). This CDR3 comprises 11 residues. Trimming cost V 4 bases and J 5 bases, with 5 bases left between them. CDR1 and CDR2 from the germline V gene are SGHTA and FQGTGA. The CDR3, as DNA: TGTGCCAGCAGCTCGGGGGAGACCCAGTACTTC. Translated: CASSSGETQYF. Together with reference TRBV7-3 and TRBJ2-5, the CDR3 gives the full variable domain: GAGVSQTPSNKVTEKGKYVELRCDPISGHTALYWYRQSLGQGPEFLIYFQGTGAADDSGLPNDRFFAVRPEGSVSTLKIQRTERGDSAVYLCASSSGETQYFGPGTRLLVL.

The CDR3 DNA is TGTGCCAGCAGCGGGGGACTGAACTATGGCTACACCTTC. This gives the protein CASSGGLNYGYTF. The V call is TRBV2, the J call TRBJ1-2; D perhaps matches TRBD1 (5 bases). Germline assignment: CDR1 SNHLY and CDR2 FYNNEI. The ends were cut back, 6 bases at V and 2 bases at J, with 10 bases in the middle. The CDR3 consists of 13 residues. The whole variable domain, filled in from reference TRBV2 and TRBJ1-2, reads EPEVTQTPSHQVTQMGQEVILRCVPISNHLYFYWYRQILGQKVEFLVSFYNNEISEKSEIFDDQFSVERPDGSNFTLKIRSTKLEDSAMYFCASSGGLNYGYTFGSGTRLTVV.